The next 17 T cell receptor beta chains were all read from a single sample in a study of beta chain features in type 1 diabetes. Expressed TCRB transcripts were sequenced because the isolated RNA had all been reverse transcribed beforehand. This table comes from immunoSEQ multiplex PCR, and its TCRdb copy is limited to in-frame clones, with some not included. Among 600,000 to 650,000 clones listed, less than 20% were seen once. Sequencing used naive CD4+ T cells from blood. The receptors originated from a man between 18 and 29 years old in good health.

This clone turned up a few times. J is TRBJ2-1 and V is TRBV11-2, with D uncertain. V shed 5 bases and J shed 6 bases, with 8 bases lying between them. CDR3 length equals 12 residues. In germline, CDR1 is SGHAT, CDR2 FQNNGV. CDR3 coding DNA: TGTGCCAGCAGCCAACTTCGCAATGAGCAGTTCTTC. This gives the protein CASSQLRNEQFF.

This clone turned up a few times. The V gene is TRBV6-6, the J gene TRBJ2-3; D not resolved. Germline CDR1 reads MNHNY; CDR2 reads SVGAGI (reference sequence). The length of the CDR3 is 11 residues. V was cut by 6 bases and J by 6 bases, with 7 bases left in between. Here the CDR3 reads CASRKEDTQYF. For the CDR3, the DNA is TGTGCCAGCAGAAAGGAGGATACGCAGTATTTT.

This clone was detected only a few times. The chain joins TRBV7-8 to TRBJ1-2, with D tentatively TRBD1 (6 bases). V was pared by 1 base and J by 8 bases, with 17 bases between. CDR1 SGHVS and CDR2 FQNEAQ come from the germline V gene. The CDR3 totals 15 residues. The CDR3 here is CASSLEGHTGGGYTF. Here the CDR3 DNA reads TGTGCCAGCAGCTTAGAGGGACATACCGGAGGGGGCTACACCTTC.

As DNA, the CDR3 is TGCAGCGTTGAAAGAGGAGGATCCGCTAACTATGGCTACACCTTC. It specifies CSVERGGSANYGYTF. The chain uses TRBV29-1 and TRBJ1-2; no firm D call. This CDR3 has 15 amino acids. Trimming took off 2 bases at V and 0 bases at J, with 13 bases between the two ends. Per germline, CDR1 SQVTM and CDR2 ANQGSEA.

The gene calls are TRBV9 and TRBJ2-3, with a possible D match to TRBD2 (5 bases). Germline values: CDR1 SGDLS, CDR2 YYNGEE. There are 14 residues in the CDR3. V lost 0 bases and J lost 4, with 9 bases in between. The CDR3 coding sequence is TGTGCCAGCAGCGTAGCCGAGGAGGCAGATACGCAGTATTTT. Its protein is CASSVAEEADTQYF. Full variable domain (outside the CDR3, taken from reference TRBV9 and TRBJ2-3): DSGVTQTPKHLITATGQRVTLRCSPRSGDLSVYWYQQSLDQGLQFLIQYYNGEERAKGNILERFSAQQFPDLHSELNLSSLELGDSALYFCASSVAEEADTQYFGPGTRLTVL.

This chain links TRBV6-5 with TRBJ1-3; no clear D. The CDR3 has 15 residues. The V end was cut by 6 bases, the J end by 2 bases, with 14 bases between. Per the germline V gene, CDR1 is MNHEY and CDR2 is SVGAGI. CDR3 DNA: TGTGCCAGCAGACCCGTCGAGTCTACTGGAAACACCATATATTTT. Translating gives CASRPVESTGNTIYF.

In this sample, this clone turned up a few times. V and J are TRBV4-3 and TRBJ2-1; D ambiguous. V was pared by 1 base and J by 1 base, with 8 bases between. The CDR3 is made up of 15 amino acids. The V gene's germline CDR1 is LGHNA and CDR2 YSLEER. CDR3 residues: CASSQGGFSYNEQFF. The DNA for the CDR3 is TGCGCCAGCAGCCAAGGGGGATTTTCCTACAATGAGCAGTTCTTC.

V gene TRBV14 combines with J gene TRBJ2-7; D assignment may be TRBD1 or TRBD2 (7 bases each). The CDR3 is 15 amino acids. Germline V CDR1 and CDR2: SGHDN, FVKESK. V was cut by 4 bases and J by 2 bases, with 15 bases left in between. In DNA, the CDR3 is TGTGCCAGCAGCCCCCCAGGGGGGGGGACCTACGAGCAGTACTTC. The encoded protein is CASSPPGGGTYEQYF. The whole variable domain, filled in from reference TRBV14 and TRBJ2-7, reads EAGVTQFPSHSVIEKGQTVTLRCDPISGHDNLYWYRRVMGKEIKFLLHFVKESKQDESGMPNNRFLAERTGGTYSTLKVQPAELEDSGVYFCASSPPGGGTYEQYFGPGTRLTVT.

This clone appeared once. The chain combines TRBV5-6 with TRBJ2-7, with TRBD1 matching 10 bases. The CDR3 length is 16 residues. Per the germline V gene, CDR1 is SGHDT and CDR2 is YYEEEE. V gave up 0 bases and J gave up 7 bases; unmatched junction bases: 10. CDR3 region: CASSLGLGQGRKEQYF. The CDR3 DNA follows: TGTGCCAGCAGCTTGGGTTTGGGACAGGGGCGTAAAGAGCAGTACTTC.

This clone was detected a few times. The chain combines TRBV6-6 with TRBJ1-5; no firm D call. Trimming removed 5 bases at V and 6 bases at J, with 11 bases between. The length of the CDR3 is 13 residues. Germline assignment: CDR1 MNHNY and CDR2 SVGAGI (reference sequence). As DNA, the CDR3 is TGTGCCAGCAGTGGTAGGGTGGGTCAGCCCCAGCATTTT. Its protein product is CASSGRVGQPQHF.

This clone came up a few times. The chain recombines TRBV25-1 with TRBJ2-3; D gene uncertain. Germline CDR1 MGHDK, CDR2 SYGVNS. V lost 8 bases and J lost 7, with 16 bases in between. The length of the CDR3 is 13 residues. CDR3 region: CASGHLQPYTQYF. The CDR3 region has the DNA TGTGCCAGCGGTCACCTTCAGCCGTATACGCAGTATTTT. The variable domain in full, with the rest retrieved from reference TRBV25-1 and TRBJ2-3, is EADIYQTPRYLVIGTGKKITLECSQTMGHDKMYWYQQDPGMELHLIHYSYGVNSTEKGDLSSESTVSRIRTEHFPLTLESARPSHTSQYLCASGHLQPYTQYFGPGTRLTVL.

V is TRBV2 and J is TRBJ2-4, with TRBD2 matching 9 bases. Germline values: CDR1 SNHLY, CDR2 FYNNEI. Trimming at V came to 6 bases and at J to 2 bases, leaving 14 bases not matched to a gene. The CDR3 contains 18 residues. The CDR3 is CASSREAGGPLPKNIQYF. The CDR3 coding sequence is TGTGCCAGCAGCCGGGAGGCGGGGGGGCCTCTGCCCAAAAACATTCAGTACTTC.

This clone appeared a few times. The J gene is TRBJ2-1, the V gene TRBV10-3, with D possibly TRBD2 on 6 matching bases. In germline, CDR1 is ENHRY, CDR2 SYGVKD. Trimming took off 1 base at V and 10 bases at J, with 17 bases between the two ends. The CDR3 has 15 residues. CDR3 loop: CAISEWRDRETEQFF. CDR3 DNA sequence: TGTGCCATCAGTGAGTGGCGGGATCGGGAAACGGAGCAGTTCTTC.

V and J are TRBV7-9 and TRBJ1-2, with 11 bases that match TRBD1. The CDR3 totals 15 residues. Germline CDR1 is SEHNR and CDR2 is FQNEAQ (reference sequence). With 4 bases clipped from V and 7 bases from J, the junction kept 8 bases outside the gene matches. The CDR3 sequence is CASSSDRGRRSGYTF. The CDR3 DNA follows: TGTGCCAGCAGCTCGGACAGGGGGCGCAGGAGTGGCTACACCTTC.

This clone was seen only a few times. This chain joins TRBV6-5 and TRBJ2-2; D call uncertain. CDR1 and CDR2 (germline): MNHEY, SVGAGI. This CDR3 region has 13 residues. V lost 7 bases and J lost 3, with 9 bases in between. CDR3 DNA: TGTGCCAGCATGGACCTTGACACCGGGGAGCTGTTTTTT. This codes for CASMDLDTGELFF.

About this clone itself: Other DNA sequences in the same sample also yield this CDR3. The J gene is TRBJ1-2, the V gene TRBV9; D not resolved. Germline CDR1 is SGDLS and CDR2 is YYNGEE. The ends were cut back, 3 bases at V and 8 bases at J, with 8 bases in the middle. CDR3 length: 11 amino acids. The CDR3 region is CASSAGGGYTF. The DNA of the CDR3 is TGTGCCAGCAGCGCCGGAGGGGGCTACACCTTC.

This clone has a handful of counts. The chain joins TRBV5-1 to TRBJ2-2, with 10 bases aligning to TRBD1. Germline-derived CDR1 and CDR2 are SGHRS and YFSETQ. V shed 2 bases, J shed 4 bases, and the junction held 5 bases outside the gene matches. The CDR3 is made up of 16 amino acids. Here the CDR3 DNA reads TGCGCCAGCAGCTTCCGGGACAGGGGTTCCACCGGGGAGCTGTTTTTT. This encodes CASSFRDRGSTGELFF.